Below, 13 T cell receptor beta chains from the same sample are listed, as sequenced in a study of lymphopenia after photon versus proton radiotherapy. Clones were sequenced by immunoSEQ multiplex PCR, and TCRdb holds only the in-frame ones, with some missing. The sample has tens of thousands of clones, about 93% seen once; the top ten hold roughly 9.6%. Here the sequenced sample was peripheral blood, taken from a patient treated with proton-based radiotherapy. Receptors originate from a woman in her seventies with pancreatic cancer. Some clones in this sample may be carry-over from other donors' samples.

This rearrangement joins TRBV10-3 to TRBJ1-1; TRBD1 agrees at 8 bases. The CDR3 has 15 amino acids. With V trimmed by 6 bases and J by 0 bases, 6 bases remained unmatched. From germline, CDR1 is ENHRY and CDR2 SYGVKD. The CDR3 coding sequence is TGTGCCATCAGGGAATCAGGGGGCTTGAACACTGAAGCTTTCTTT. Protein sequence: CAIRESGGLNTEAFF.

The chain carries TRBV10-3 and TRBJ2-7, with TRBD2 matching 14 bases. Germline V lookup: CDR1 ENHRY, CDR2 SYGVKD. The CDR3 loop spans 17 amino acids. V trimming: 7 bases; J trimming: 2 bases; junction bases outside the gene matches: 10. DNA for the CDR3: TGTGCCATCAAAGGGACTAGCGGGAGAGCCGAGACCTACGAGCAGTACTTC. Its protein is CAIKGTSGRAETYEQYF.

This rearrangement joins TRBV7-9 to TRBJ2-7; no clear D gene. The length of the CDR3 is 12 residues. CDR1 is SEHNR, CDR2 FQNEAQ, per germline (reference sequence). Trimming cost V 4 bases and J 4 bases, with 8 bases left between them. The CDR3 loop reads CASSSYSYEQYF. The DNA of the CDR3 is TGTGCCAGCAGCTCCTACTCTTACGAGCAGTACTTC.

The V call is TRBV6-1, the J call TRBJ1-4; D remains unclear. This CDR3 is built from 15 residues. Germline assignment: CDR1 MNHNS and CDR2 SASEGT. Deletions cut 1 base from V and 8 bases from J, with 14 bases between. CDR3 loop: CASSEVNYNSEKLFF. Here the CDR3 DNA reads TGTGCCAGCAGTGAAGTAAATTACAACTCGGAAAAACTGTTTTTT.

The chain uses TRBV28 and TRBJ1-1; D possibly corresponds to TRBD1 (5 bases). Germline assignment: CDR1 MDHEN and CDR2 SYDVKM. This CDR3 contains 15 residues. V lost 3 bases and J 12 bases, leaving 23 bases between the germline ends. The CDR3 DNA follows: TGTGCCAGCAGTTTCGTCCAGACAGTAGGAGGGGAGACTTTCTTT. Its protein product is CASSFVQTVGGETFF.

The rearrangement links TRBV6-6 to TRBJ1-1, with D hard to call. Trimming cost V 7 bases and J 1 base, with 13 bases left between them. The CDR3 loop spans 14 amino acids. CDR1 is MNHNY and CDR2 is SVGAGI in the germline V gene (reference sequence). The CDR3 DNA sequence: TGTGCCAGCATTTTGTTATCAGGGAACACTGAAGCTTTCTTT. The encoded protein is CASILLSGNTEAFF.

The genes are TRBV6-1 and TRBJ2-7; a weak D match, TRBD2 (5 bases). Trimming left V 7 bases short and J 4 bases short, with 14 bases between. Germline lookup yields CDR1 MNHNS and CDR2 SASEGT. The CDR3 runs 13 residues. CDR3 DNA: TGTGCCAGCAATCCCCCGGGGATGTACGAGCAGTACTTC. This codes for CASNPPGMYEQYF.

CDR3 sequence: CASSSPGASGANVLTF. The CDR3 DNA follows: TGTGCCAGCAGCTCTCCAGGAGCCTCTGGGGCCAACGTCCTGACTTTC. The rearrangement joins TRBV7-9 to TRBJ2-6; no definite D call. V was trimmed by 4 bases and J by 0 bases, leaving 10 bases between them. The CDR3 consists of 16 residues. Germline CDR1 is SEHNR and CDR2 is FQNEAQ (reference sequence).

This rearrangement joins TRBV2 to TRBJ2-5; D remains ambiguous. The end of the DNA aligns better with TRBJ2-7, so the J call may be wrong. The CDR3 has 13 amino acids. Germline lookup yields CDR1 SNHLY and CDR2 FYNNEI. CDR3 bases: TGTGCCAGCAGTGTGGGCATTTCCTACGAGCAGTACTTC. Protein sequence: CASSVGISYEQYF.

V and J are TRBV7-9 and TRBJ2-1, with TRBD2 matching over 11 bases. The CDR3 consists of 17 residues. Germline V lookup: CDR1 SEHNR, CDR2 FQNEAQ (reference sequence). V shed 1 base, J shed 5 bases, and the junction held 7 bases outside the gene matches. The CDR3 spells CASSLVAGLAENNEQFF. The CDR3 DNA reads TGTGCCAGCAGCTTAGTAGCGGGACTAGCGGAAAACAATGAGCAGTTCTTC.

The genes are TRBV6-1 and TRBJ2-5; D unresolved. CDR3 size: 12 residues. The germline V gene encodes CDR1 MNHNS and CDR2 SASEGT. With 5 bases removed from V and 2 bases from J, the gap between germline ends came to 6 bases. The CDR3 nucleotides read TGTGCCAGCAGTACGCGACAAGAGACCCAGTACTTC. This encodes CASSTRQETQYF.

The rearrangement joins TRBV30 to TRBJ1-5, with D maybe TRBD1 (6 bases). The germline CDR1 and CDR2 sequences are GTSNPN and SVGIG (reference sequence). V was clipped by 0 bases and J by 1 base, with 7 bases between them. The CDR3 is 14 residues long. The CDR3 reads CAWSVQGSNQPQHF. CDR3 DNA: TGTGCCTGGAGTGTACAGGGAAGCAATCAGCCCCAGCATTTT.

The chain links TRBV4-2 to TRBJ2-2; 9 bases match TRBD1. Germline V gives CDR1 LGHNA, CDR2 YNFKEQ. J was trimmed by 4 bases and V by 4 bases; bases with no gene match: 7. CDR3 size: 16 residues. As DNA, the CDR3 is TGTGCCAGCAGCCGGACGGGACAGGGTGTCACCGGGGAGCTGTTTTTT. The encoded protein is CASSRTGQGVTGELFF.